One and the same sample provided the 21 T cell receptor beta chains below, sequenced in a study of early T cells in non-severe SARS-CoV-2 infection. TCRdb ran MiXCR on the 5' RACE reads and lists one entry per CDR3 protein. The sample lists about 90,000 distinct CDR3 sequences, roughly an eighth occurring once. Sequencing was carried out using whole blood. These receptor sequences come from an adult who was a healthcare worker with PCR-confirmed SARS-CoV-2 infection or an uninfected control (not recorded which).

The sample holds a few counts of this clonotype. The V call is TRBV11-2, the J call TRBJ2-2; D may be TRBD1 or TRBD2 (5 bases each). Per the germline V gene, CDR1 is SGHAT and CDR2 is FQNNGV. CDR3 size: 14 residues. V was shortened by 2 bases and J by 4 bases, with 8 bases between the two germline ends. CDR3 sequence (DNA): TGTGCCAGCAGCTTAATGGGGGTCACCGGGGAGCTGTTTTTT. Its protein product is CASSLMGVTGELFF.

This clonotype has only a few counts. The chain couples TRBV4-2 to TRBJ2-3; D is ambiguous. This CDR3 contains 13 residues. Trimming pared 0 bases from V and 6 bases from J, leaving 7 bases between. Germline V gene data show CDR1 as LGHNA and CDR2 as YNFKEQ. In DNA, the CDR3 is TGTGCCAGCAGCCAAGAGTGGGCGGATACGCAGTATTTT. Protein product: CASSQEWADTQYF.

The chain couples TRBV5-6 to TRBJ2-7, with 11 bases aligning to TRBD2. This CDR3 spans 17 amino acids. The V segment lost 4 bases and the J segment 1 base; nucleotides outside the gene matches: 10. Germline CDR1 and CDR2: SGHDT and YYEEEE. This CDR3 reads CASSPFTSGSWSYEQYF. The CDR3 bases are TGTGCCAGCAGCCCTTTTACTAGCGGGAGTTGGTCCTACGAGCAGTACTTC.

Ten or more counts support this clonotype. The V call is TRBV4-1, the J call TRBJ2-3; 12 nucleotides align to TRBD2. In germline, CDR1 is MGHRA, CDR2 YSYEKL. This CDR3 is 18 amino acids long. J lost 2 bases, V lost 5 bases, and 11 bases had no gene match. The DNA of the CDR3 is TGCGCCAGCAGCGCAGGACTAGCGGGAAGCCCAACCACAGATACGCAGTATTTT. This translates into CASSAGLAGSPTTDTQYF.

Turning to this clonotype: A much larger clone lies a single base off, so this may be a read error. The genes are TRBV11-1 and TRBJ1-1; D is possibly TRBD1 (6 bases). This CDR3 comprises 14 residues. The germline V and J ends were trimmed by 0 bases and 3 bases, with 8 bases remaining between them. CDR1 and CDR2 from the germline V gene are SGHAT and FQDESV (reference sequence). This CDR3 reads CASSLAAGDTEAFF. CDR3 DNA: TGTGCCAGCAGCTTAGCGGCAGGGGACACTGAAGCTTTCTTT.

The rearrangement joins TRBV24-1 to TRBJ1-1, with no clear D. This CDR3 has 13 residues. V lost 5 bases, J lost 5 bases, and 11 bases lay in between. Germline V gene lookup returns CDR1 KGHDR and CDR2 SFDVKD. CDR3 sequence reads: CATSGASGTEAFF. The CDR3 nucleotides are TGTGCCACCAGTGGGGCCAGCGGAACTGAAGCTTTCTTT.

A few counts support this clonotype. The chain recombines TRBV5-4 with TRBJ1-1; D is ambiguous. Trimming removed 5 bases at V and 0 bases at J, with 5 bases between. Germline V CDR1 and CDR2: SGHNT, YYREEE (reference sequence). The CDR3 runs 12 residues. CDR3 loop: CASRQVNTEAFF. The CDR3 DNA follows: TGTGCCAGCAGGCAGGTGAACACTGAAGCTTTCTTT.

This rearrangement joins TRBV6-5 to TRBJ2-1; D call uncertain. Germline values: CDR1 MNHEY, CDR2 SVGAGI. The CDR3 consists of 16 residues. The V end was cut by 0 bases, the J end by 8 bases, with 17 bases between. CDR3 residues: CASSYSFYGLSDEQFF. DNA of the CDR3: TGTGCCAGCAGTTACTCTTTCTATGGTTTGAGCGATGAGCAGTTCTTC.

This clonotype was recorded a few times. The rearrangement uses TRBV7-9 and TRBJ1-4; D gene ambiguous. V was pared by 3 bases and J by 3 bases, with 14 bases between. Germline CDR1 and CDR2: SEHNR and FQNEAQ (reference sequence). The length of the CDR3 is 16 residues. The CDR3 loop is CASSFSRLDANEKLFF. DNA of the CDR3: TGTGCCAGCAGCTTTTCACGGTTAGATGCTAATGAAAAACTGTTTTTT.

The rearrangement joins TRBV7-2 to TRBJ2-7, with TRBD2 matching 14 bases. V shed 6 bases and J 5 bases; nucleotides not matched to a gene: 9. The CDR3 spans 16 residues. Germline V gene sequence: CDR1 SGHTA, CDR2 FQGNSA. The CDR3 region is CASRYGTSGSPNEQYF. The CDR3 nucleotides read TGTGCCAGCAGATATGGGACTAGCGGGAGCCCCAACGAGCAGTACTTC.

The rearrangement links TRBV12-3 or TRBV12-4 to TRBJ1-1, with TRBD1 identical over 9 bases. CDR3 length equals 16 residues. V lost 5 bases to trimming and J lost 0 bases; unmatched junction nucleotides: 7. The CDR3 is CASSLGGQGMNTEAFF. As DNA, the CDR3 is TGTGCCAGCAGTCTCGGCGGACAGGGGATGAACACTGAAGCTTTCTTT.

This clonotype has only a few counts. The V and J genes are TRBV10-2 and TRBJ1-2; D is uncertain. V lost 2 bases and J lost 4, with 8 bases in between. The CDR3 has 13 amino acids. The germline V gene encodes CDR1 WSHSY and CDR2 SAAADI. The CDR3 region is CASSETIIYGYTF. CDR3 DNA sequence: TGCGCCAGCAGTGAGACAATCATCTATGGCTACACCTTC.

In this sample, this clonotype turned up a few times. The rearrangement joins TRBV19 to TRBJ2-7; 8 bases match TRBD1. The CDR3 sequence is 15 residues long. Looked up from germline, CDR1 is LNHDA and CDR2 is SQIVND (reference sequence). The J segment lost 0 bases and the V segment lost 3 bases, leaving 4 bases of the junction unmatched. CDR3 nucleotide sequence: TGTGCCAGTAGTATTCCGGACAGGGACTCCTACGAGCAGTACTTC. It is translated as CASSIPDRDSYEQYF.

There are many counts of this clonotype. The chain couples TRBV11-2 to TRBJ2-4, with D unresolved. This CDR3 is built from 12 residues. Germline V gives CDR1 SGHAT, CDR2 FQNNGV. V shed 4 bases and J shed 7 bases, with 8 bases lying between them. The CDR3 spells CASSSRYNIQYF. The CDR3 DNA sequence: TGTGCCAGCAGCTCCCGCTACAACATTCAGTACTTC.

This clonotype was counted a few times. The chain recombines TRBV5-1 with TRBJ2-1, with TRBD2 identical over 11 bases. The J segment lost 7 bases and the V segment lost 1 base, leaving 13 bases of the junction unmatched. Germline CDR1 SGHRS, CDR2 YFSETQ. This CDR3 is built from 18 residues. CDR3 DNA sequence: TGCGCCAGCAGCTTGTGGATTAGCGGGAGGGGGCCGGGTAATGAGCAGTTCTTC. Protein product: CASSLWISGRGPGNEQFF.

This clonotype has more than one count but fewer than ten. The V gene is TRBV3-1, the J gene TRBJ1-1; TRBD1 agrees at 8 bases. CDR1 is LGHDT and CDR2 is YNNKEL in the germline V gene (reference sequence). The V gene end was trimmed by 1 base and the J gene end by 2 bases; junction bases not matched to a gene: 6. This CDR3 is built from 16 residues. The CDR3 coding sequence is TGTGCCAGCAGCCAAGGTGGGACAGGATCTAACACTGAAGCTTTCTTT. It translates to CASSQGGTGSNTEAFF.

The CDR3 region is CASSLTYQETQYF. The CDR3 coding sequence is TGTGCCAGCAGCTTGACGTACCAAGAGACCCAGTACTTC. The V and J genes are TRBV11-2 and TRBJ2-5; D call uncertain. V was clipped by 3 bases and J by 0 bases, with 5 bases between them. The CDR3 is made up of 13 amino acids. From germline, CDR1 is SGHAT and CDR2 FQNNGV.

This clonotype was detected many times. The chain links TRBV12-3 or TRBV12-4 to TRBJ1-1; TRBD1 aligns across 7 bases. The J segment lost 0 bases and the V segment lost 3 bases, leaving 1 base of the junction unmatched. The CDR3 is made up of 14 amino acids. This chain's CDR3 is CASSFDRVNTEAFF. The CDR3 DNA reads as TGTGCCAGCAGTTTCGACAGGGTGAACACTGAAGCTTTCTTT.

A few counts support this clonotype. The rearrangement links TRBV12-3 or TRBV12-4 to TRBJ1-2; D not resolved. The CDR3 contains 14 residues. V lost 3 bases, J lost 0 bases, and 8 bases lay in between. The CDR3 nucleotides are TGTGCCAGCAGTTTGCAGAATTCTAACTATGGCTACACCTTC. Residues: CASSLQNSNYGYTF.

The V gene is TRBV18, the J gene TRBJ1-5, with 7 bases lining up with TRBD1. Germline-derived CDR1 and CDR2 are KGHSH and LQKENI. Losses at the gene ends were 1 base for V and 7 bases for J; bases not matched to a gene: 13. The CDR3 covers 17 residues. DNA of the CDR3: TGTGCCAGCTCACCACTCTTAGTGGACAGGTCTGAACAGCCCCAGCATTTT. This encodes CASSPLLVDRSEQPQHF.

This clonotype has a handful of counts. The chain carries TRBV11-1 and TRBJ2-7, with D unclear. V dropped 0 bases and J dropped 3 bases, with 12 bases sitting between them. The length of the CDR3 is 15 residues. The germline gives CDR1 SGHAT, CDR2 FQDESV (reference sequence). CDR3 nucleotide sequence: TGTGCCAGCAGCTTAGCATTAGAAGGGCGCTACGAGCAGTACTTC. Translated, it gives CASSLALEGRYEQYF.